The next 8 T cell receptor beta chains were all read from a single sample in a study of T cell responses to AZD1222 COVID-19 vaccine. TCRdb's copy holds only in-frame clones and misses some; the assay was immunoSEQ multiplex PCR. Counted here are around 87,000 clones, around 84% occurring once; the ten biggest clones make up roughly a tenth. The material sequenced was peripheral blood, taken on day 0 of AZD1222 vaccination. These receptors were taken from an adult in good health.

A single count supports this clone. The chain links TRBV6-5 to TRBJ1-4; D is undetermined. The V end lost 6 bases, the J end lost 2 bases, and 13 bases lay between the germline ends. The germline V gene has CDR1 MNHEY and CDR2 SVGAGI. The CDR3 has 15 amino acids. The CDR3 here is CASRYTRATNEKLFF. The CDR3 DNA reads TGTGCCAGCAGGTATACGAGGGCCACTAATGAAAAACTGTTTTTT.

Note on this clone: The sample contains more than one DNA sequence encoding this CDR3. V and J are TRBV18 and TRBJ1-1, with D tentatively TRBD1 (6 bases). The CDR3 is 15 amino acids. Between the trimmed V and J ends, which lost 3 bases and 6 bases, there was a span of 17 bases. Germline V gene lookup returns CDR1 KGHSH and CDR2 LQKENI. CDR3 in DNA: TGTGCCAGCTCACCCCCTTCTCGACAGGATCCTGAAGCTTTCTTT. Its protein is CASSPPSRQDPEAFF.

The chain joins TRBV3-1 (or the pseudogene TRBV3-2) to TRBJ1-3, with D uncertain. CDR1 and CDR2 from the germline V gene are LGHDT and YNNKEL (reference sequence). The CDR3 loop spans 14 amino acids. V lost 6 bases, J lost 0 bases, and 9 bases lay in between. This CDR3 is CASSLDLSGNTIYF. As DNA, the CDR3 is TGTGCCAGCAGTCTAGACCTCTCTGGAAACACCATATATTTT.

This chain's CDR3 is CASSERGGSTDTQYF. As DNA, the CDR3 is TGCGCCAGCAGTGAGAGGGGCGGTAGCACAGATACGCAGTATTTT. The J gene is TRBJ2-3, the V gene TRBV10-2; tentative D call: TRBD1 (5 bases). The CDR3 totals 15 residues. V lost 2 bases and J lost 0, with 9 bases in between. Germline V lookup: CDR1 WSHSY, CDR2 SAAADI.

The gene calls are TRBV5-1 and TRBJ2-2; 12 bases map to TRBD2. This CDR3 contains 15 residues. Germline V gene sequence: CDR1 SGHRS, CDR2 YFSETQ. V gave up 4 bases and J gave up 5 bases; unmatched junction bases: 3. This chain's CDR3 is CASSEGLAGTGELFF. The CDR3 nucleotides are TGCGCCAGCAGCGAGGGACTAGCGGGTACCGGGGAGCTGTTTTTT.

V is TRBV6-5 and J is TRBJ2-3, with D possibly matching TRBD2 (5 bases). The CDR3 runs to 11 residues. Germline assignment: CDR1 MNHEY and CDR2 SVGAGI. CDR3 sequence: CACIGVGTQYF. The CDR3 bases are TGTGCTTGTATCGGGGTTGGTACGCAGTATTTT.

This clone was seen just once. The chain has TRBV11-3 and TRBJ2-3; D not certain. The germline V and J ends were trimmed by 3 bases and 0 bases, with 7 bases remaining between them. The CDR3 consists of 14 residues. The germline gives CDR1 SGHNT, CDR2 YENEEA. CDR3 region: CASSFLGSTDTQYF. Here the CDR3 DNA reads TGTGCCAGCAGCTTCTTGGGGAGCACAGATACGCAGTATTTT.

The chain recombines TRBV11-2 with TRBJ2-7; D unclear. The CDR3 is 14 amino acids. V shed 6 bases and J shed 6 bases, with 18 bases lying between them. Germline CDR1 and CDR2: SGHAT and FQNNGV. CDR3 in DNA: TGTGCCAGCAGACCCGTGGGCAGTGGGCCCGAGCAGTACTTC. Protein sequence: CASRPVGSGPEQYF.